Presented here are 11 T cell receptor beta chains from one specimen sequenced in a study of blood T cell repertoires in COVID-19. Produced via immunoSEQ multiplex PCR; TCRdb's table is partial and in-frame only. The table records over 45,000 clones, around nine tenths of them present only once. The specimen was peripheral blood. Every receptor here comes from a woman of 80 years or more with acute or convalescent COVID-19.

The CDR3: CASSRGLADQETQYF. The CDR3 bases are TGCGCCAGCAGCCGGGGACTAGCGGACCAAGAGACCCAGTACTTC. The chain links TRBV5-1 to TRBJ2-5, with 11 bases identical to TRBD2. CDR1 SGHRS and CDR2 YFSETQ come from the germline V gene. CDR3 length: 15 amino acids. Unmatched junction bases numbered 2, after V lost 4 bases and J lost 0 bases.

This clone came up once. The chain carries TRBV3-1 (or the pseudogene TRBV3-2) and TRBJ2-1; D unclear. Germline CDR1 LGHDT, CDR2 YNNKEL (reference sequence). The CDR3 sequence is 14 residues long. Trimming shortened V by 7 bases and J by 0 bases, and 10 bases separated the two germline ends. The CDR3 nucleotides read TGTGCCAGCACCCCCACAAGCTCCTACAATGAGCAGTTCTTC. Amino acids: CASTPTSSYNEQFF.

The chain carries TRBV6-5 and TRBJ1-6, with D hard to call. This CDR3 is built from 11 residues. Trimming removed 9 bases at V and 7 bases at J, with 7 bases between. Germline-derived CDR1 and CDR2 are MNHEY and SVGAGI. The CDR3 DNA is TGTGCCAGTGGCCCCAATTCACCCCTCCACTTT. This encodes CASGPNSPLHF.

This chain uses TRBV7-8 with TRBJ2-2; 10 bases line up with TRBD2. The V gene end was trimmed by 5 bases and the J gene end by 3 bases; junction bases not matched to a gene: 3. The CDR3 covers 15 residues. Germline V CDR1 and CDR2: SGHVS, FQNEAQ. The CDR3 reads CASSLGTSDTGELFF. In DNA form, the CDR3 reads TGTGCCAGCAGCCTGGGGACTAGCGACACCGGGGAGCTGTTTTTT.

The chain uses TRBV7-2 and TRBJ1-6, with D unresolved. The CDR3 extends over 14 amino acids. Trimming stripped 7 bases from V and 8 bases from J, with 15 bases between. In germline, CDR1 is SGHTA, CDR2 FQGNSA. The CDR3 region has the DNA TGTGCCAGCACCCTAGGTGGGTCGGATTCACCCCTCCACTTT. Encoded protein: CASTLGGSDSPLHF.

The V call is TRBV19, the J call TRBJ2-5; the D gene is possibly TRBD2 (6 bases). Germline CDR1 and CDR2: LNHDA and SQIVND (reference sequence). The CDR3 has 14 amino acids. V lost 7 bases, J lost 4 bases, and 16 bases lay in between. DNA for the CDR3: TGTGCCAGTAAGCTAGCGTTGGGGGGAGAGACCCAGTACTTC. Protein sequence: CASKLALGGETQYF.

The chain is built from TRBV27 and TRBJ2-2; a possible D gene is TRBD1 (6 bases). The length of the CDR3 is 15 residues. Trimming took 6 bases from V and 3 from J, leaving 14 bases between them. Germline CDR1 reads MNHEY; CDR2 reads SMNVEV (reference sequence). The CDR3 loop reads CASRWTATDTGELFF. CDR3 nucleotides: TGTGCCAGCAGATGGACAGCGACTGACACCGGGGAGCTGTTTTTT.

The chain couples TRBV10-3 to TRBJ1-1; 11 bases map to TRBD1. Germline V gene data show CDR1 as ENHRY and CDR2 as SYGVKD. J gave up 0 bases and V 0 bases, and 3 bases lay outside the gene matches. The CDR3 contains 17 residues. CDR3 loop: CAISESRTGGMNTEAFF. CDR3 in DNA: TGTGCCATCAGTGAGTCGCGGACAGGGGGCATGAACACTGAAGCTTTCTTT.

The rearrangement uses TRBV6-5 and TRBJ2-2; no definite D call. The ends were cut back, 6 bases at V and 6 bases at J, with 14 bases in the middle. CDR3 length: 14 residues. Germline CDR1 MNHEY, CDR2 SVGAGI. In DNA, the CDR3 is TGTGCCAGCAGAGCACGACACACATCCGGGGAGCTGTTTTTT. Protein: CASRARHTSGELFF.

The V and J genes are TRBV4-1 and TRBJ2-7, with TRBD2 as a possible D gene (6 bases). The V gene's germline CDR1 is MGHRA and CDR2 YSYEKL. V shed 0 bases and J shed 5 bases, with 11 bases lying between them. The CDR3 runs to 14 residues. In nucleotides, the CDR3 is TGCGCCAGCAGCCAAGAGTGGGGGGTACACGAGCAGTACTTC. Residues: CASSQEWGVHEQYF.

The chain combines TRBV5-5 with TRBJ2-3; 8 bases align to TRBD2. CDR3 length equals 16 residues. Germline-derived CDR1 and CDR2 are SGHKS and YYEKEE (reference sequence). Trimming took 5 bases from V and 1 from J; bases not matched to a gene: 9. CDR3 sequence (DNA): TGTGCCAGCAGTTCCGCGGGAGGAGTTGGCACAGATACGCAGTATTTT. This translates into CASSSAGGVGTDTQYF. Full variable domain (remainder filled in from reference TRBV5-5 and TRBJ2-3): DAGVTQSPTHLIKTRGQQVTLRCSPISGHKSVSWYQQVLGQGPQFIFQYYEKEERGRGNFPDRFSARQFPNYSSELNVNALLLGDSALYLCASSSAGGVGTDTQYFGPGTRLTVL.